This T cell receptor (beta chain) was sequenced in a study of T-cell reconstitution after alpha-beta-depleted transplantation in children. TCRbeta library construction was performed incorporating unique molecular identifiers. TCRdb passed the PCR reads through MiXCR, listing each CDR3 protein once. This sample has 60,000 or so distinct CDR3 sequences; 44% occur once, and the top ten carry 95% to 98%. The CDR3 extends over 12 amino acids. In germline, CDR1 is MDHEN, CDR2 SYDVKM. Trimming cost V 8 bases and J 4 bases, with 11 bases left between them. This clonotype has just a few counts. The chain has TRBV28 and TRBJ1-1; D not resolved. The clonotype comes from a male patient under 18 who had a stem cell transplant for acute lymphoblastic leukemia, so the T cells may come from the graft donor. The sample consisted of PBMCs, mostly from graft donor cells, taken 360 days after TCRalphabeta/CD19-depleted stem cell transplant. The CDR3 DNA sequence: TGTGCCAGCGGGATGGTGAGCACTGAAGCTTTCTTT. Amino acids: CASGMVSTEAFF.